The rows below give T cell receptor beta chains drawn from one sample of a study of cytomegalovirus exposure and HLA in healthy donors. Here immunoSEQ multiplex PCR was the method, and the copy in TCRdb shows in-frame clones only, minus some. The data contain roughly 150,000 clones, 82% of them singletons. Sequencing was done on a sample of PBMCs. The receptor set was obtained from a woman in her 50s in good health and CMV-seropositive. Each CDR3 is given with its conserved first and last residue. D genes are given only for firm matches. Size is omitted from some rows. Given values are once, few, many or a class for expanded clones.

d_gene: TRBD2
v_gene: TRBV11-2
abundance: once
j_gene: TRBJ2-7
CDR3nt: TGTGCCAGCAGCTTAGCCTGGTCTAGCGGGGGGCCCCCCTACGAGCAGTACTTC
CDR3aa: CASSLAWSSGGPPYEQYF

d_gene: TRBD2
v_gene: TRBV27
abundance: NA
j_gene: TRBJ2-2
CDR3nt: TGTGCCAGCAGTTCAGCGGGGGGGGTCCCCGGGGAGCTGTTTTTT
CDR3aa: CASSSAGGVPGELFF

d_gene: TRBD1
v_gene: TRBV29-1
abundance: NA
j_gene: TRBJ1-1
CDR3nt: TGCAGCGTGGGACAGGGTAAAACTGAAGCTTTCTTT
CDR3aa: CSVGQGKTEAFF

d_gene: NA
v_gene: TRBV2
abundance: NA
j_gene: TRBJ2-6
CDR3nt: TGTGCCAGCAAAGAAAGGGGGTCTGGGGCCAACGTCCTGACTTTC
CDR3aa: CASKERGSGANVLTF

d_gene: TRBD1
v_gene: TRBV19
abundance: few
j_gene: TRBJ1-2
CDR3nt: TGTGCCAGTAGTCCGCGACAGGGCCCGACCTATGGCTACACCTTC
CDR3aa: CASSPRQGPTYGYTF

d_gene: NA
v_gene: TRBV5-6
abundance: NA
j_gene: TRBJ1-5
CDR3nt: TGTGCCAGCAGCTTGGACAGGGACCAGCCCCAGCATTTT
CDR3aa: CASSLDRDQPQHF

d_gene: TRBD1
v_gene: TRBV5-1
abundance: NA
j_gene: TRBJ1-1
CDR3nt: TGCGCCAGCAGCTTGGGGGGGACAGGGGTGAACACTGAAGCTTTCTTT
CDR3aa: CASSLGGTGVNTEAFF

d_gene: NA
v_gene: TRBV28
abundance: NA
j_gene: TRBJ2-4
CDR3nt: TGTGCCAGCAGTTTCGCCCACGGCGGGAACATTCAGTACTTC
CDR3aa: CASSFAHGGNIQYF

d_gene: NA
v_gene: TRBV2
abundance: NA
j_gene: TRBJ2-7
CDR3nt: TGTGCCAGCGGGGCCCAGGGTTCCTACGAGCAGTACTTC
CDR3aa: CASGAQGSYEQYF

d_gene: TRBD1
v_gene: TRBV6-1
abundance: NA
j_gene: TRBJ1-5
CDR3nt: TGTGCCAGCAGTGAGAGGGACAGGGATCTCAATCAGCCCCAGCATTTT
CDR3aa: CASSERDRDLNQPQHF

d_gene: NA
v_gene: TRBV23-1
abundance: NA
j_gene: TRBJ2-3
CDR3nt: TGCGCCAGCGACCAAACCCTCCCCAGGACAGATACGCAGTATTTT
CDR3aa: CASDQTLPRTDTQYF

d_gene: NA
v_gene: TRBV18
abundance: NA
j_gene: TRBJ1-1
CDR3nt: TGTGCCAGCTCAGCAGGGCAGGGAGCTTTCTTT
CDR3aa: CASSAGQGAFF

d_gene: NA
v_gene: TRBV4-3
abundance: NA
j_gene: TRBJ1-6
CDR3nt: TGCGCCAGCAGCCAAGGAGCCGTTCAGGGTAATTCACCCCTCCACTTT
CDR3aa: CASSQGAVQGNSPLHF

d_gene: NA
v_gene: TRBV9
abundance: NA
j_gene: TRBJ2-2
CDR3nt: TGTGCCAGCAGCGTTGGGGGGGGCCCCACCGGGGAGCTGTTTTTT
CDR3aa: CASSVGGGPTGELFF

d_gene: TRBD1
v_gene: TRBV7-9
abundance: NA
j_gene: TRBJ2-7
CDR3nt: TGTGCCAGCAGCCCATTAGGGACAGGGAACGAGCAGTACTTC
CDR3aa: CASSPLGTGNEQYF

d_gene: NA
v_gene: TRBV6-1
abundance: NA
j_gene: TRBJ1-4
CDR3nt: TGTGCCAGCAGGAAGTCGATAACTACTAATGAAAAACTGTTTTTT
CDR3aa: CASRKSITTNEKLFF